Below, 9 T cell receptor beta chains from the same sample are listed, as sequenced in a study of blood T cell repertoires in COVID-19. Measured with immunoSEQ multiplex PCR; TCRdb has only the in-frame clones, and not every one. Of a few hundred thousand clones in the sample, approximately 82% were seen once. The sample was peripheral blood. These receptors were obtained from a woman aged 35 to 49 who had recovered from COVID-19.

The chain carries TRBV7-2 and TRBJ2-1, with TRBD2 matching over 14 bases. The CDR3 runs to 18 residues. Looked up from germline, CDR1 is SGHTA and CDR2 is FQGNSA. V dropped 1 base and J dropped 4; count of bases not matched to a gene: 6. The CDR3 coding sequence is TGTGCCAGCAGCTTAGTTGGGACTAGCGGGGGATTATACAATGAGCAGTTCTTC. Translated, it gives CASSLVGTSGGLYNEQFF. The complete variable domain, with remaining parts taken from reference TRBV7-2 and TRBJ2-1, reads GAGVSQSPSNKVTEKGKDVELRCDPISGHTALYWYRQSLGQGLEFLIYFQGNSAPDKSGLPSDRFSAERTGGSVSTLTIQRTQQEDSAVYLCASSLVGTSGGLYNEQFFGPGTRLTVL.

This clone was detected a few times. This chain uses TRBV18 with TRBJ1-1; 7 positions agree with TRBD1. The V and J ends lost 3 bases and 11 bases, in that order; junction bases with no gene match: 6. The CDR3 is made up of 12 amino acids. Germline V gene data show CDR1 as KGHSH and CDR2 as LQKENI. The CDR3 DNA reads TGTGCCAGCTCACCCGACAGGGTCGCGGCTTTCTTT. Protein product: CASSPDRVAAFF.

This clone was observed a handful of times. The rearrangement links TRBV28 to TRBJ1-3, with 9 bases aligning to TRBD1. This CDR3 is built from 17 residues. Losses at the gene ends were 5 bases for V and 8 bases for J; bases not matched to a gene: 16. Germline CDR1 reads MDHEN; CDR2 reads SYDVKM. The CDR3 spells CASSGNRGLPQGDTIYF. CDR3 bases: TGTGCCAGCAGTGGAAACAGGGGGCTACCCCAGGGGGACACCATATATTTT.

V usage is TRBV10-3 and J usage is TRBJ1-2; maybe TRBD1 (5 bases). The CDR3 is 13 residues long. Germline V gene sequence: CDR1 ENHRY, CDR2 SYGVKD. V lost 9 bases and J lost 4, with 15 bases in between. For the CDR3, the DNA is TGTGCCATAAAGGGGTCGACGGGCTATGGCTACACCTTC. Its protein is CAIKGSTGYGYTF.

This chain uses TRBV5-5 with TRBJ1-1; no definite D call. CDR3 length: 13 residues. Germline V CDR1 and CDR2: SGHKS, YYEKEE (reference sequence). V was trimmed by 5 bases and J by 0 bases, leaving 8 bases between them. The chain's CDR3 is CASSYSMNTEAFF. CDR3 coding DNA: TGTGCCAGCAGTTACAGCATGAACACTGAAGCTTTCTTT.

This clone was detected once. J is TRBJ2-3 and V is TRBV6-6; 8 positions agree with TRBD2. This CDR3 region has 15 residues. J gave up 4 bases and V 0 bases, and 3 bases lay outside the gene matches. Per the germline V gene, CDR1 is MNHNY and CDR2 is SVGAGI (reference sequence). CDR3 DNA sequence: TGTGCCAGCAGTTACTCAGCGGGGGAGGCAGATACGCAGTATTTT. It is translated as CASSYSAGEADTQYF.

The chain links TRBV6-5 to TRBJ1-6; TRBD1 matches at 8 bases. The CDR3 runs to 13 residues. V was pared by 6 bases and J by 9 bases, with 4 bases of the junction left unmatched. Germline loops: CDR1 MNHEY, CDR2 SVGAGI. Here the CDR3 reads CASRRDRISPLHF. CDR3 DNA sequence: TGTGCCAGCAGACGGGACAGGATTTCACCCCTCCACTTT.

This sequence joins TRBV10-1 and TRBJ1-2, with TRBD1 matching over 7 bases. V gave up 5 bases and J gave up 1 base; unmatched junction bases: 1. The CDR3 sequence is 13 residues long. Germline CDR1 WNHNN, CDR2 SYGVQD (reference sequence). The CDR3 loop reads CASSPGGNYGYTF. In DNA form, the CDR3 reads TGCGCCAGCAGTCCAGGGGGTAACTATGGCTACACCTTC.

The V call is TRBV11-2, the J call TRBJ1-2; tentative D call: TRBD1 (5 bases). The CDR3 runs to 17 residues. CDR1 is SGHAT and CDR2 is FQNNGV in the germline V gene. Between the trimmed V and J ends, which lost 1 base and 0 bases, there was a span of 15 bases. The CDR3 region is CASSLARGGEANYGYTF. The CDR3 DNA sequence: TGTGCCAGCAGCTTAGCTCGTGGAGGGGAGGCTAACTATGGCTACACCTTC.